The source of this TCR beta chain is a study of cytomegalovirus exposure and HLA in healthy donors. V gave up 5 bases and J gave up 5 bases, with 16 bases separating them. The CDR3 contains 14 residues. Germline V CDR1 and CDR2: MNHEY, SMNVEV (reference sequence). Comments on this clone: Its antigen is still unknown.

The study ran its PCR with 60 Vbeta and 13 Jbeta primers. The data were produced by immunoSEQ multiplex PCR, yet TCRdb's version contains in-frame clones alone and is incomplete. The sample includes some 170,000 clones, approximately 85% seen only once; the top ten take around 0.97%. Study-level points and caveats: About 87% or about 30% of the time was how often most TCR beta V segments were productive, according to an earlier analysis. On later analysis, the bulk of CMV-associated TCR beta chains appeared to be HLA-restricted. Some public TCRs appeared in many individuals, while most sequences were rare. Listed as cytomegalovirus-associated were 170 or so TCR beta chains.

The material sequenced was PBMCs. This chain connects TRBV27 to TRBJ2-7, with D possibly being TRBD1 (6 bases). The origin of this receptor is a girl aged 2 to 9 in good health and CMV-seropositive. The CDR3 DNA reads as TGTGCCAGCAGTCGCGCCGGGACACTTAACGAGCAGTACTTC. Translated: CASSRAGTLNEQYF.